These T cell receptor beta chains were read from a single sample in a study of long-term antiretroviral therapy in people with HIV. The table came from immunoSEQ multiplex PCR; TCRdb's copy has only in-frame clones and leaves some out. The data hold over 40,000 clones, with 94% observed a single time. Source: unsorted PBMCs, taken 9 to 9.5 years after starting antiretroviral therapy. The receptors stem from a man younger than 45 with HIV. CDR3s leave out the opening cysteine and the closing phenylalanine or tryptophan. Each record gives: V gene, J gene, CDR3 length, CDR3 protein.

v_gene: TRBV15
j_gene: TRBJ1-5
len: 13
CDR3aa: ATSRDQAPGQPQH

v_gene: TRBV2
j_gene: TRBJ2-2
len: 12
CDR3aa: ASSGTIITGELF

v_gene: TRBV19
j_gene: TRBJ1-5
len: 15
CDR3aa: ASIHNQGGFGNQPQH

v_gene: TRBV5-1
j_gene: TRBJ2-7
len: 14
CDR3aa: ASSETGGRVKYEQY

v_gene: TRBV6-4
j_gene: TRBJ1-4
len: 14
CDR3aa: ASRPTAADPNEKLF

v_gene: TRBV27
j_gene: TRBJ1-1
len: 15
CDR3aa: ASSHWSGGMGNTEAF

v_gene: TRBV6-1
j_gene: TRBJ2-1
len: 13
CDR3aa: ASSEGGTGGHEQF

v_gene: TRBV6-1
j_gene: TRBJ2-1
len: 13
CDR3aa: ASRFLGGANNEQF

v_gene: TRBV28
j_gene: TRBJ2-5
len: 13
CDR3aa: ATASLGLGQETQY

v_gene: TRBV18
j_gene: TRBJ2-1
len: 9
CDR3aa: ASSSGLEQF

v_gene: TRBV5-1
j_gene: TRBJ1-1
len: 14
CDR3aa: ASSSGTVIMNTEAF

v_gene: TRBV19
j_gene: TRBJ1-5
len: 13
CDR3aa: ASSIAQGPRQPQH